These T cell receptor beta chains were read from a single sample in a study of blood T cell repertoires in COVID-19. The protocol was immunoSEQ multiplex PCR, while the TCRdb copy is restricted to in-frame clones and leaves out a portion. The sample has approximately 200,000 clones; more than 65% are singletons. The source material was peripheral blood. The receptor set was obtained from a woman aged 25-40 years who had recovered from COVID-19. CDR3s include the opening cysteine and the closing phenylalanine or tryptophan. A D gene is named only where the DNA matches it firmly. Some rows have no size entry. The others give once, few or many, or a class for an expanded clone.

v_call: TRBV30
cdr3_length: 16
d_call: NA
clone_size: NA
j_call: TRBJ1-6
cdr3_nt: TGTGCCTGGAGTCTAAGAGCAGGGATGGGGAATTCACCCCTCCACTTT
cdr3_aa: CAWSLRAGMGNSPLHF

v_call: TRBV18
cdr3_length: 14
d_call: NA
clone_size: once
j_call: TRBJ2-3
cdr3_nt: TGTGCCAGCTCACCGGGCTCACTCGCAGATACGCAGTATTTT
cdr3_aa: CASSPGSLADTQYF

v_call: TRBV19
cdr3_length: 12
d_call: NA
clone_size: once
j_call: TRBJ1-1
cdr3_nt: TGTGCCAGTTCGAGGAGAAACACTGAAGCTTTCTTT
cdr3_aa: CASSRRNTEAFF

v_call: TRBV7-2
cdr3_length: 12
d_call: NA
clone_size: NA
j_call: TRBJ1-2
cdr3_nt: TGTGCCAGCAGTCCGTATAACTATGGCTACACCTTC
cdr3_aa: CASSPYNYGYTF

v_call: TRBV9
cdr3_length: 16
d_call: TRBD2
clone_size: few
j_call: TRBJ2-5
cdr3_nt: TGTGCCAGCAGCCGTGGGGCTAGCGGCCACCAAGAGACCCAGTACTTC
cdr3_aa: CASSRGASGHQETQYF

v_call: TRBV5-4
cdr3_length: 14
d_call: NA
clone_size: NA
j_call: TRBJ2-7
cdr3_nt: TGTGCCAGCAGCTCTGACTCGTTCTCCTACGAGCAGTACTTC
cdr3_aa: CASSSDSFSYEQYF

v_call: TRBV3-1/TRBV3-2
cdr3_length: 12
d_call: NA
clone_size: NA
j_call: TRBJ2-1
cdr3_nt: TGTGCCAGCAGCCGATCCGGCAATGAGCAGTTCTTC
cdr3_aa: CASSRSGNEQFF

v_call: TRBV28
cdr3_length: 15
d_call: NA
clone_size: NA
j_call: TRBJ1-2
cdr3_nt: TGTGCCAGCAGTTTTATCGGACAAGGAAACTATGGCTACACCTTC
cdr3_aa: CASSFIGQGNYGYTF

v_call: TRBV30
cdr3_length: 18
d_call: NA
clone_size: NA
j_call: TRBJ2-6
cdr3_nt: TGTGCCTGGAGTGGGCCAGGTGAAGGCAAGTCTGGGGCCAACGTCCTGACTTTC
cdr3_aa: CAWSGPGEGKSGANVLTF

v_call: TRBV13
cdr3_length: 15
d_call: TRBD2
clone_size: once
j_call: TRBJ2-7
cdr3_nt: TGTGCCAGCAGCTTACTAGCGGGAGGAATCTACGAGCAGTACTTC
cdr3_aa: CASSLLAGGIYEQYF

v_call: TRBV27
cdr3_length: 16
d_call: NA
clone_size: NA
j_call: TRBJ2-7
cdr3_nt: TGTGCCAGCAGTTTACGTGGACGGCAAGCGGTCTACGAGCAGTACTTC
cdr3_aa: CASSLRGRQAVYEQYF

v_call: TRBV6-1
cdr3_length: 18
d_call: TRBD2
clone_size: few
j_call: TRBJ2-5
cdr3_nt: TGTGCCAGCAGTGGACGTGGACTAGCGGGAGCCGGTGAAGAGACCCAGTACTTC
cdr3_aa: CASSGRGLAGAGEETQYF

v_call: TRBV6-5
cdr3_length: 14
d_call: TRBD1
clone_size: NA
j_call: TRBJ1-5
cdr3_nt: TGTGCCAGCAGTCGGACAGGGATCAATCAGCCCCAGCATTTT
cdr3_aa: CASSRTGINQPQHF

v_call: TRBV28
cdr3_length: 15
d_call: TRBD2
clone_size: NA
j_call: TRBJ2-7
cdr3_nt: TGTGCCAGCAGTCCTGATAGCGGGAGTGGTCACGAGCAGTACTTC
cdr3_aa: CASSPDSGSGHEQYF

v_call: TRBV11-2
cdr3_length: 17
d_call: TRBD1
clone_size: NA
j_call: TRBJ2-1
cdr3_nt: TGTGCCAGCAGCTTAGACGTACAGGGGGCATCTTACAATGAGCAGTTCTTC
cdr3_aa: CASSLDVQGASYNEQFF

v_call: TRBV12-3/TRBV12-4
cdr3_length: 12
d_call: NA
clone_size: NA
j_call: TRBJ2-3
cdr3_nt: TGTGCCAGCAGCACCCCAGCAGATACGCAGTATTTT
cdr3_aa: CASSTPADTQYF

v_call: TRBV24-1
cdr3_length: 14
d_call: TRBD1
clone_size: NA
j_call: TRBJ2-2
cdr3_nt: TGTGCCACCAGTGGGACAGGGTACACCGGGGAGCTGTTTTTT
cdr3_aa: CATSGTGYTGELFF

v_call: TRBV12-3/TRBV12-4
cdr3_length: 13
d_call: NA
clone_size: NA
j_call: TRBJ1-5
cdr3_nt: TGTGCCAGCAGTTTCCAGGTGAATCAGCCCCAGCATTTT
cdr3_aa: CASSFQVNQPQHF

v_call: TRBV6-5
cdr3_length: 15
d_call: NA
clone_size: once
j_call: TRBJ1-5
cdr3_nt: TGTGCCAGCAGTCTGACAGGAGGTAGCAATCAGCCCCAGCATTTT
cdr3_aa: CASSLTGGSNQPQHF

v_call: TRBV27
cdr3_length: 15
d_call: NA
clone_size: NA
j_call: TRBJ1-2
cdr3_nt: TGTGCCAGCAGTTTATTAGGGCAGGGCCTCTATGGCTACACCTTC
cdr3_aa: CASSLLGQGLYGYTF

v_call: TRBV18
cdr3_length: 14
d_call: TRBD2
clone_size: few
j_call: TRBJ2-7
cdr3_nt: TGTGCCAGCTCACTGGGGACTAACCCCAACGAGCAGTACTTC
cdr3_aa: CASSLGTNPNEQYF

v_call: TRBV2
cdr3_length: 15
d_call: TRBD2
clone_size: NA
j_call: TRBJ2-2
cdr3_nt: TGTGCCAGCAGTGAAGTTAGCGGGAGGGGCGGGCAGCTGTTTTTT
cdr3_aa: CASSEVSGRGGQLFF

v_call: TRBV28
cdr3_length: 12
d_call: NA
clone_size: once
j_call: TRBJ1-5
cdr3_nt: TGTGCCAGCAGTGACAGTAATCAGCCCCAGCATTTT
cdr3_aa: CASSDSNQPQHF

v_call: TRBV25-1
cdr3_length: 15
d_call: TRBD1
clone_size: NA
j_call: TRBJ1-1
cdr3_nt: TGTGCCAGCAGTGTAAATACAGGGGCCTACACTGAAGCTTTCTTT
cdr3_aa: CASSVNTGAYTEAFF

v_call: TRBV29-1
cdr3_length: 14
d_call: TRBD2
clone_size: NA
j_call: TRBJ2-7
cdr3_nt: TGCAGCGTGGACGGACTAGCGGGCGACTACGAGCAGTACTTC
cdr3_aa: CSVDGLAGDYEQYF

v_call: TRBV2
cdr3_length: 14
d_call: TRBD2
clone_size: NA
j_call: TRBJ2-7
cdr3_nt: TGTGCCACCACCCTTTCCGGGAGGAGTGACGAGCAGTACTTC
cdr3_aa: CATTLSGRSDEQYF

v_call: TRBV3-1/TRBV3-2
cdr3_length: 15
d_call: TRBD2
clone_size: NA
j_call: TRBJ2-7
cdr3_nt: TGTGCCAGCAGCCAAGATGCTAGCGGCATCTACGAGCAGTACTTC
cdr3_aa: CASSQDASGIYEQYF

v_call: TRBV3-1/TRBV3-2
cdr3_length: 14
d_call: TRBD1
clone_size: NA
j_call: TRBJ2-2
cdr3_nt: TGTGCCAGCAACGTCCGGGACAGAACCGGGGAGCTGTTTTTT
cdr3_aa: CASNVRDRTGELFF

v_call: TRBV28
cdr3_length: 14
d_call: NA
clone_size: NA
j_call: TRBJ1-1
cdr3_nt: TGTGCCAGCAGTTTATTGGGAGCGAACACTGAAGCTTTCTTT
cdr3_aa: CASSLLGANTEAFF

v_call: TRBV12-3/TRBV12-4
cdr3_length: 13
d_call: NA
clone_size: NA
j_call: TRBJ2-3
cdr3_nt: TGTGCCAGCAGCCTACAGGGTGCAGATACGCAGTATTTT
cdr3_aa: CASSLQGADTQYF

v_call: TRBV6-5
cdr3_length: 14
d_call: NA
clone_size: NA
j_call: TRBJ1-6
cdr3_nt: TGTGCCAGCACCTTACCAGGGAAGGTCTCACCCCTCCACTTT
cdr3_aa: CASTLPGKVSPLHF

v_call: TRBV24-1
cdr3_length: 17
d_call: TRBD2
clone_size: NA
j_call: TRBJ2-1
cdr3_nt: TGTGCCACCAGTGAGGATCGGTCTAGCGGTTTTTACAATGAGCAGTTCTTC
cdr3_aa: CATSEDRSSGFYNEQFF